Each of the 14 T cell receptor beta chains below was sequenced from the same sample in a study of CD8 T cells in ankylosing spondylitis. TCRdb reprocessed the 5' RACE reads with MiXCR, giving one entry per CDR3 protein. The data hold approximately 220,000 distinct CDR3 sequences, with 25% to 30% observed a single time. Sequencing was carried out using blood, either unsorted or a sorted T cell fraction (not recorded which). The receptors here all came from a male donor with ankylosing spondylitis or in good health (not recorded which).

This chain links TRBV29-1 with TRBJ2-7; D assignment may be TRBD1 or TRBD2 (5 bases each). The CDR3 covers 14 residues. Trimming removed 4 bases from V and 7 bases from J, with 20 bases in between. Germline V gene lookup returns CDR1 SQVTM and CDR2 ANQGSEA. CDR3 sequence (DNA): TGCAGCGTTGTCATGCTACGGGGACCAGGGGAGCAGTACTTC. Its translation is CSVVMLRGPGEQYF.

In this sample, this clonotype turned up a few times. This chain links TRBV12-3 or TRBV12-4 with TRBJ1-5; weak D call: TRBD1 (6 bases). This CDR3 has 13 residues. Trimming took 6 bases from V and 7 from J, leaving 13 bases between them. The CDR3 loop reads CASRAGEGQPQHF. As DNA, the CDR3 is TGTGCCAGCAGAGCAGGGGAAGGACAGCCCCAGCATTTT.

This clonotype occurred once. The J gene is TRBJ1-1, the V gene TRBV20-1; maybe TRBD1 (6 bases). Germline CDR1 is DFQATT and CDR2 is SNEGSKA (reference sequence). The V end was cut by 6 bases, the J end by 7 bases, with 18 bases between. The CDR3 length is 13 residues. CDR3 in DNA: TGCAGTGCCACAACAGGGCCCACCTTTGAAGCTTTCTTT. It codes for CSATTGPTFEAFF.

There are many counts of this clonotype. The chain is built from TRBV20-1 and TRBJ1-5; no definite D call. Trimming pared 2 bases from V and 3 bases from J, leaving 8 bases between. This CDR3 spans 13 amino acids. Germline CDR1 DFQATT, CDR2 SNEGSKA (reference sequence). The DNA of the CDR3 is TGCAGTGCTAGATTCGAGCACAATCAGCCCCAGCATTTT. Encoded protein: CSARFEHNQPQHF.

This chain uses TRBV29-1 with TRBJ2-4, with no clear D. Germline V CDR1 and CDR2: SQVTM, ANQGSEA. The CDR3 contains 16 residues. Trimming took 0 bases from V and 7 from J, leaving 19 bases between them. The CDR3 sequence: CSVEDLGDPSGNIQYF. The CDR3 DNA is TGCAGCGTTGAAGATCTAGGAGACCCTTCCGGCAACATTCAGTACTTC.

This clonotype was observed once. V and J are TRBV7-9 and TRBJ2-3; possibly TRBD1 or TRBD2 for D (6 bases each). The germline CDR1 and CDR2 sequences are SEHNR and FQNEAQ (reference sequence). The CDR3 extends over 17 amino acids. The germline V and J ends were trimmed by 4 bases and 1 base, with 18 bases remaining between them. The CDR3 nucleotides are TGTGCCAGCAGCTCCCCCAACGGGGGCCTTGGCACAGATACGCAGTATTTT. This sequence encodes CASSSPNGGLGTDTQYF.

This rearrangement joins TRBV6-5 to TRBJ1-4, with D unclear. Germline CDR1 reads MNHEY; CDR2 reads SVGAGI. CDR3 length: 13 residues. With 0 bases removed from V and 8 bases from J, the gap between germline ends came to 7 bases. CDR3 residues: CASSYSIGEKLFF. In nucleotides, the CDR3 is TGTGCCAGCAGTTACTCGATAGGCGAAAAACTGTTTTTT.

A word on this clonotype: Its ends do not fully match the called genes, so a read error is possible. Here the CDR3 DNA reads TGCGCCTGCAGCTTGGGAGGGGGAGAGACCCAGTACTTC. Residues: CACSLGGGETQYF. The chain couples TRBV5-1 to TRBJ2-5; weak D call: TRBD2 (7 bases). The CDR3 loop spans 13 amino acids. Germline V gene lookup returns CDR1 SGHRS and CDR2 YFSETQ.

Ten or more counts support this clonotype. DNA of the CDR3: TGTGCCAGCAGAGAAGGGGGGGTAGGGCCCCAGCATTTT. Translating gives CASREGGVGPQHF. The chain uses TRBV12-3 or TRBV12-4 and TRBJ1-5; D perhaps matches TRBD1 (6 bases). Trimming removed 6 bases from V and 9 bases from J, with 15 bases in between. The CDR3 is made up of 13 amino acids.

This clonotype was counted ten times or more. The junction shows a germline mismatch at one end, possibly a read error. CDR3 nucleotides: TGTGCCAGCAGCCAGGAGATGAACCCTGAAGCTTTCTTT. As protein: CASSQEMNPEAFF. V and J are TRBV5-5 and TRBJ1-1; D remains unclear. CDR1 is SGHKS, CDR2 YYEKEE, per germline (reference sequence). CDR3 length: 13 residues.

This clonotype was recorded many times. The rearrangement links TRBV4-1 to TRBJ1-2; D gene uncertain. Germline V gene sequence: CDR1 MGHRA, CDR2 YSYEKL. The CDR3 totals 16 residues. V lost 1 base to trimming and J lost 4 bases, with 16 bases between them. CDR3 nucleotide sequence: TGCGCCAGCAGCCAAGGGGCCCTGACTCGGGGCTATGGCTACACCTTC. Translated, it gives CASSQGALTRGYGYTF.

The V gene is TRBV29-1, the J gene TRBJ2-7; 9 bases fit TRBD1. The germline gives CDR1 SQVTM, CDR2 ANQGSEA. The CDR3 runs 14 residues. V dropped 6 bases and J dropped 1; count of bases not matched to a gene: 7. CDR3 sequence reads: CSVPRGQGSYEQYF. The CDR3, as DNA: TGCAGCGTCCCCCGGGGACAGGGATCCTACGAGCAGTACTTC.

Worth noting for this clonotype: Compared with germline, one end of the junction differs, possibly owing to a read error. The rearrangement joins TRBV2 to TRBJ2-3; D uncertain. The CDR3 has 14 amino acids. Germline V CDR1 and CDR2: SNHLY, FYNNEI. The CDR3 DNA reads as TGTGCCAGGAGTGAGTCGGCTAGCACAGATACGCAGTATTTT. Its translation: CARSESASTDTQYF.

This clonotype was seen at least ten times. The rearrangement links TRBV29-1 to TRBJ2-4; TRBD1 agrees at 7 bases. The CDR3 is 14 amino acids. CDR1 and CDR2 from the germline V gene are SQVTM and ANQGSEA. Trimming took 6 bases from V and 0 from J; bases not matched to a gene: 5. CDR3 in DNA: TGCAGCGTCGAGACAGGGATAGCCAAAAACATTCAGTACTTC. Protein: CSVETGIAKNIQYF.